Listed below are T cell receptor beta chains from one sample, sequenced in a study of T cell clones after liver transplantation. Measured with immunoSEQ multiplex PCR; TCRdb has only the in-frame clones, and not every one. The sample yields around 70,000 clones, approximately 92% seen once. Sequencing was performed on CD4+ T cells from blood, taken 25 months after liver transplant. All receptors come from a human patient who received a liver transplant. The graft donor may account for some of the T cells. Both conserved end residues are part of each CDR3. D genes are given only for firm matches. Only some rows state a clone size, as once, few, many or a class for expanded clones.

J: TRBJ2-7; size: -; D: -; V: TRBV11-2; CDR3: CASSFYSASPYEQYF; DNA: TGTGCCAGCAGCTTCTACAGTGCCTCTCCCTACGAGCAGTACTTC
J: TRBJ2-7; size: -; D: -; V: TRBV11-3; CDR3: CASSLGRHYEQYF; DNA: TGTGCCAGCAGCTTAGGACGACACTACGAGCAGTACTTC
J: TRBJ2-5; size: -; D: -; V: TRBV4-3; CDR3: CASSQDTLGLETQYF; DNA: TGCGCCAGCAGCCAAGATACCCTAGGACTTGAGACCCAGTACTTC
J: TRBJ2-5; size: -; D: -; V: TRBV5-6; CDR3: CASSYTETQYF; DNA: TGTGCCAGCAGCTACACAGAGACCCAGTACTTC
J: TRBJ2-1; size: -; D: -; V: TRBV19; CDR3: CASSPFRGTSYNEQFF; DNA: TGTGCCAGTAGCCCGTTCCGGGGTACGTCCTACAATGAGCAGTTCTTC
J: TRBJ2-3; size: -; D: -; V: TRBV20-1; CDR3: CSAATDTQYF; DNA: TGCAGTGCTGCCACAGATACGCAGTATTTT
J: TRBJ2-3; size: -; D: -; V: TRBV28; CDR3: CASGSPAQYF; DNA: TGTGCCAGCGGCTCGCCGGCGCAGTATTTT
J: TRBJ1-1; size: -; D: TRBD1; V: TRBV18; CDR3: CASSSGTGGFISTEAFF; DNA: TGTGCCAGCTCGTCCGGGACAGGGGGTTTTATTAGCACTGAAGCTTTCTTT
J: TRBJ2-7; size: -; D: TRBD2; V: TRBV5-5; CDR3: CASSTDRGLAGAGEQYF; DNA: TGTGCCAGCAGCACCGACAGGGGACTAGCGGGAGCGGGTGAGCAGTACTTC
J: TRBJ1-5; size: -; D: -; V: TRBV28; CDR3: CASSLGQYNQPQHF; DNA: TGTGCCAGCAGTTTAGGGCAGTATAATCAGCCCCAGCATTTT
J: TRBJ1-3; size: -; D: -; V: TRBV19; CDR3: CASSMPRGRQASAGNTIYF; DNA: TGTGCCAGTAGTATGCCTAGGGGGAGACAGGCTTCGGCTGGAAACACCATATATTTT
J: TRBJ2-7; size: -; D: -; V: TRBV5-1; CDR3: CASSLATRVGEQYF; DNA: TGCGCCAGCAGCTTGGCGACCAGGGTGGGAGAGCAGTACTTC
J: TRBJ2-2; size: -; D: TRBD1; V: TRBV4-1; CDR3: CARTGTANTGELFF; DNA: TGCGCCAGAACCGGGACAGCGAACACCGGGGAGCTGTTTTTT
J: TRBJ2-2; size: -; D: TRBD1; V: TRBV28; CDR3: CASWDRANTGELFF; DNA: TGTGCCAGCTGGGACAGGGCGAACACCGGGGAGCTGTTTTTT
J: TRBJ2-3; size: once; D: TRBD2; V: TRBV10-2; CDR3: CASSFSGRAADTQYF; DNA: TGCGCCAGCAGTTTTAGCGGGAGGGCCGCAGATACGCAGTATTTT
J: TRBJ2-7; size: -; D: -; V: TRBV6-5; CDR3: CASSSGNSYEQYF; DNA: TGTGCCAGCAGTTCGGGCAACAGCTACGAGCAGTACTTC
J: TRBJ1-3; size: -; D: -; V: TRBV11-3; CDR3: CASSLEPDNTIYF; DNA: TGTGCCAGCAGCCTAGAACCCGATAACACCATATATTTT
J: TRBJ2-2; size: -; D: -; V: TRBV29-1; CDR3: CSASFGELFF; DNA: TGCAGCGCTTCATTCGGGGAGCTGTTTTTT
J: TRBJ2-3; size: once; D: TRBD2; V: TRBV29-1; CDR3: CSVEGPSGSPDTQYF; DNA: TGCAGCGTTGAAGGGCCTAGCGGGAGTCCAGATACGCAGTATTTT
J: TRBJ1-1; size: -; D: -; V: TRBV19; CDR3: CASSIMDTEAFF; DNA: TGTGCCAGTAGTATTATGGACACTGAAGCTTTCTTT
J: TRBJ1-5; size: few; D: -; V: TRBV4-1; CDR3: CASSQEGRAYNQPQHF; DNA: TGCGCCAGCAGCCAAGAGGGCAGGGCATACAATCAGCCCCAGCATTTT
J: TRBJ1-1; size: -; D: -; V: TRBV10-2; CDR3: CASSPGAITEAFF; DNA: TGCGCCAGCAGCCCGGGGGCGATCACTGAAGCTTTCTTT
J: TRBJ2-5; size: once; D: -; V: TRBV23-1; CDR3: CASSRVVRAGDMKTQYF; DNA: TGCGCCAGCAGTCGGGTAGTCAGGGCAGGGGACATGAAGACCCAGTACTTC
J: TRBJ1-5; size: -; D: -; V: TRBV30; CDR3: CAWSGGTQVGQPQHF; DNA: TGTGCCTGGAGTGGCGGGACCCAAGTTGGTCAGCCCCAGCATTTT
J: TRBJ1-2; size: -; D: -; V: TRBV11-2; CDR3: CASSSVRESNYGYTF; DNA: TGTGCCAGCAGCTCCGTCAGGGAATCGAATTATGGCTACACCTTC
J: TRBJ1-4; size: -; D: TRBD1; V: TRBV29-1; CDR3: CSVERTGPNEKLFF; DNA: TGCAGCGTAGAGAGGACAGGGCCTAATGAAAAACTGTTTTTT
J: TRBJ2-7; size: -; D: TRBD2; V: TRBV7-9; CDR3: CASSHRLADSPYEQYF; DNA: TGTGCCAGCAGCCACAGACTAGCGGATTCACCCTACGAGCAGTACTTC
J: TRBJ2-7; size: once; D: -; V: TRBV2; CDR3: CASSDEVYEQYF; DNA: TGTGCCAGCAGTGATGAGGTCTACGAGCAGTACTTC
J: TRBJ2-1; size: -; D: TRBD2; V: TRBV15; CDR3: CATSRAGGPGEQFF; DNA: TGTGCCACCAGTCGAGCGGGAGGGCCGGGTGAGCAGTTCTTC
J: TRBJ2-7; size: once; D: TRBD2; V: TRBV19; CDR3: CASSIVSGRAVEQYF; DNA: TGTGCCAGTAGTATAGTTAGCGGGAGGGCCGTCGAGCAGTACTTC
J: TRBJ2-3; size: -; D: -; V: TRBV11-3; CDR3: CASSSPTAVLGGTDTQYF; DNA: TGTGCCAGCAGCTCCCCCACAGCGGTCCTGGGAGGCACAGATACGCAGTATTTT
J: TRBJ2-7; size: -; D: -; V: TRBV19; CDR3: CASSNQGQDEQYF; DNA: TGTGCCAGTAGTAATCAGGGTCAGGACGAGCAGTACTTC
J: TRBJ2-5; size: once; D: -; V: TRBV10-3; CDR3: CAISETLGTQYF; DNA: TGTGCCATCAGTGAGACCCTAGGGACCCAGTACTTC
J: TRBJ2-3; size: once; D: -; V: TRBV5-1; CDR3: CASRGGSSTDTQYF; DNA: TGCGCCAGCAGAGGCGGCAGTAGCACAGATACGCAGTATTTT